Here is one TCR beta chain with its context. This clone has more than one count but fewer than ten. No antigen is known for it. At one end the junction does not follow the germline gene, possibly because of a read error. The data originate from a study of cytomegalovirus exposure and HLA in healthy donors (dated by TCRdb to the late 2010s). Looking at the study overall: According to an earlier analysis of a few hundred of the donors, about 179 million T cells yielded 100 million or so unique TCR beta sequences and around 300 Gb of sequence data. About 300 gigabases of sequencing data and tens of millions of unique TCR sequences made up an early release that covered 500 to 650 HLA-typed donors. Of the 350 to 450 genotyped donors, about 80% fell in the genetic ancestry cluster associated with self-reported Caucasian donors. The study aimed to test whether cataloging public T cell receptors could reveal signatures of past pathogen exposure. The study used immunosequencing to profile the T cell repertoires of around 600 subjects and linked those repertoires to cytomegalovirus serostatus. Besides the first cohort of hundreds of subjects, a separate validation cohort made up of 90 to 150 different subjects was used. To predict cytomegalovirus infection status, the study brought together high-throughput TCR immunosequencing, statistical association of individual TCRs with disease status, and machine learning. To study patterns of TCR occurrence, a later analysis re-analyzed previously published TCR beta repertoires from around 700 donors and added high-resolution HLA genotyping. In the later analysis, no new phenotypic data were used to find candidate immune exposures; instead, reliance was placed on TCR beta sequences and their occurrence across donors. An earlier analysis of several hundred of the donors used high-throughput TCR beta sequencing to judge whether each TCR beta V gene segment behaved as functional or pseudogenic. Alongside the repertoire data, information on donor age, sex, ethnicity and CMV serostatus was compiled. A later genetic analysis took genome-wide SNP genotypes for about 65% of the 666 donors and used that subset as a discovery cohort. All discovery cohort repertoires had been generated on a single sequencing platform. HLA typing covered class I and class II loci at four-digit resolution. The number of donors typed differed by locus, with 629-630 for A, B, C, DRB1 and DQB1, around 520 for DQA1, 600 to 610 for DPA1, and around 430 for DPB1. Several DR-DQ haplotypes were handled as single units for association and clustering because linkage in the cohort was strong. Among some 400 genotyped donors of the cohort, an average of around 240,000 unique TCR beta nucleotide sequences was sequenced per donor, of which about 18% were non-productive.

Points the paper makes about the study in general: While some public TCRs were present in many individuals, most TCR sequences turned up only very rarely across donors. This cohort had only TCR beta chains sequenced, and the lack of alpha or paired-chain data limited which features could be detected. Immune exposure information for the cohort was limited to CMV serostatus. Some 16 rarely observed V segments, including chromosome 9 orphons, were excluded from the earlier analysis of a few hundred of the donors because counts were too low. An earlier analysis of 450 to 750 of the donors showed that most TCR beta V segments appeared in productive rearrangements either about 87% or about 30% of the time, which broadly matched IMGT annotations. HLA typing was unavailable for some donors at each locus, so association tests used only the typed subset. The classifier was reported to diagnose cytomegalovirus status with high specificity and sensitivity in both the original and validation cohorts. A cluster of highly shared sequence variants was judged likely to represent a technical artifact of the sequencing pipeline. In a later analysis, HLA-associated TCR beta chains were found to be more clonally expanded and to have lower generation probabilities than equally common non-associated chains. Because the 87-base-pair reads could not distinguish some IMGT-functional V segments, including TRBV6-2 and TRBV6-3, those segments were excluded. In a later genetic analysis, a missense DCLRE1C variant was associated with V-gene and J-gene trimming of TCR beta chains, and the association was replicated in an independent cohort. Three of the identified cytomegalovirus-associated TCR beta chains were confirmed in vitro to be specific for cytomegalovirus antigens. Several of the top co-occurrence clusters appeared to be linked to parvovirus B19, influenza, CMV and Epstein-Barr virus, according to a later analysis. In the study, approximately 150 TCR beta chains were listed as associated with cytomegalovirus. Assigning TCR associations to individual alleles was difficult when HLA alleles, especially DR and DQ, strongly co-occurred. The presence/absence analyses assumed that sequencing depth was roughly uniform across donors, and that assumption may not be true. It was suggested by the authors that the approach could potentially be generalized to other disease states and immunological phenotypes. In a later analysis, most CMV-associated TCR beta chains were found to appear HLA-restricted, with HLA associations seemingly driven largely by CMV exposure. A further reported finding was that TCR beta sequences accurately predicted the HLA-A and HLA-B alleles for most subjects in the first cohort. In a later analysis, the rate of TCR association differed among HLA loci, with DRB1 alleles having the most associated TCRs and HLA-C alleles having the fewest. Linkage disequilibrium might explain the correlated functional status among segregating V segments, but an unknown experimental factor could not be excluded. At a false discovery rate of 0.05, a later analysis linked under 20,000 TCR beta sequences to specific HLA alleles. In a later genetic analysis, fewer N-insertions in productive TCRs were reported among donors in an Asian-associated ancestry cluster than the roughly 640-donor mean.

The cohort was made up of 500 to 850 healthy bone marrow donors. All cohort members were sampled while nominally healthy, although unrecorded immune exposures were likely present. The donor tested CMV seronegative, placing the donor among the 350 or so seronegative members of the cohort. A peripheral blood sample was provided by each donor, and peripheral blood mononuclear cells were used for TCR beta sequencing. The Qiagen DNeasy Blood Extraction Kit was used to extract genomic DNA from the blood cell samples. The CDR3 holds 14 amino acids from the cysteine to the phenylalanine. Just the 42-base CDR3 DNA is kept, in frame starting at base 1. The germline V gene (reference sequence) gives CDR1 as SSHAT and CDR2 as FNYEAQ. Libraries came from the immunoSEQ multiplex PCR assay. For the multiplex PCR, a mixture combining 60 forward primers for TCR Vbeta segments and 13 reverse primers for TCR Jbeta segments was used. Amplification of the CDR3 region of rearranged TCR beta genes was performed with a multiplex PCR assay on genomic DNA. Amplified TCR beta libraries were sequenced as 87-base-pair reads on the Illumina HiSeq System. Under the source paper's analysis protocol: A later analysis counted tens of millions of unique TCR beta chains across the 666 repertoires, and some 11 million of these chains were shared by at least two donors. To remove PCR and sequencing errors, raw reads were error-corrected and collapsed into unique sequences using a nearest-neighbor algorithm that merged closely related sequences. Alignment of CDR3 sequences to IMGT reference sequences was used to assign V, D and J gene segments. For a sequence to be retained, a match of at least six nucleotides was required to both a V gene segment and a J gene segment. A rearrangement counted as productive if the CDR3 had no stop codons and remained in frame with V and J, and every other rearrangement counted as non-productive. Following IMGT convention, CDR3 was defined as the stretch from the second conserved V-encoded cysteine up to the conserved J-encoded phenylalanine. The earlier analysis of fewer than 750 of the donors excluded sequences that lacked an unambiguous match to a single V gene segment. An earlier analysis of several hundred of the donors called V segments functional above 56.7% productive rearrangements and segregating when the between-donor standard deviation exceeded 5%. A statistical classification framework was built for diagnosing cytomegalovirus status from the catalog of TCR beta chain sequences. A later analysis assigned V and J genes by comparing TCR nucleotide sequences with IMGT/GENE-DB human TR gene sequences. In a later analysis, CDR3 sequences and most-parsimonious VDJ recombination scenarios were assigned using the TCRdist pipeline. A later analysis defined each TCR beta chain by its CDR3 amino acid sequence plus V-gene family, and excluded reads lacking a unique V-gene family. In a later analysis, 450 to 600 highly shared, low-generation-probability nucleotide sequences were removed to address suspected cross-contamination and a sequencing artifact. In a later analysis, a clonal expansion index was calculated for each public chain from normalized within-repertoire ranks of inferred template counts. Generation probabilities in a later analysis came from a VDJ recombination model fitted to out-of-frame rearrangements, and those results were checked against IGoR. In a later analysis, hypergeometric tests were used to score TCR-TCR, TCR-HLA and TCR-CMV co-occurrence, with a repertoire-size bias correction applied to TCR pairs. A later analysis estimated false discovery rates by permuting HLA or CMV assignments 20 times. A later analysis grouped co-occurring TCRs with DBSCAN, adding TCRdist sequence similarity when clustering within HLA-allele-positive subsets. Repertoires with fewer than 30,000 or more than 120,000 public chains were left out of co-occurrence clustering, as were five repertoires with anomalous nucleotide sharing. TCRdb obtained this table from immuneACCESS and retained in-frame rearrangements with V and J assigned. These tables miss some clones; where compared with another copy, unresolved V genes account for less than half of the shortfall, and the remainder is unexplained. Clonal size and the V and J genes are those of that table, whereas D and trimming came from the DNA. The sample data list 55,000 to 90,000 clones, and roughly four fifths of these were observed just once. The ten largest make up approximately 6.3% of the sample.

This clonotype originated in a man in his fifties in good health and CMV-seronegative. Recombination linked TRBV7-7 to TRBJ2-7; a tentative D match to TRBD2 spans 5 bases. The sequenced sample was PBMCs. Here is the DNA: TGTGCTAGCAGCTTAGCCAGCGGAGGATACGAGCAGTACTTC. This codes for CASSLASGGYEQYF.